One and the same sample provided the 5 T cell receptor beta chains below, sequenced in a study of immune evolution from preneoplasia to lung adenocarcinoma. TCRdb's table, derived via immunoSEQ multiplex PCR, lists solely in-frame clones and lacks some. This table holds roughly 8,100 clones, 81% found once. Sample: FFPE invasive lung adenocarcinoma tissue. These receptors were taken from a person aged 45 to 60 with lung adenocarcinoma.

J is TRBJ2-3 and V is TRBV4-1, with 8 bases matching TRBD2. The CDR3 covers 17 residues. Germline lookup yields CDR1 MGHRA and CDR2 YSYEKL. The junction had 9 bases not matched to a gene; V was cut back by 0 bases and J by 4 bases. The CDR3 spells CASSQDHTGGQADTQYF. The CDR3 coding sequence is TGCGCCAGCAGCCAAGATCATACGGGGGGGCAGGCAGATACGCAGTATTTT.

The gene calls are TRBV6-5 and TRBJ1-2, with D unresolved. CDR1 and CDR2 from the germline V gene are MNHEY and SVGAGI. This CDR3 has 11 amino acids. Trimming took 6 bases from V and 5 from J, leaving 7 bases between them. CDR3 DNA: TGTGCCAGCAGCGGCGGGTATGGCTACACCTTC. It encodes CASSGGYGYTF.

The CDR3 region has the DNA TGTGCCAGCAGTGTAAATCCACAGCGATACGAGCAGTACTTC. The encoded protein is CASSVNPQRYEQYF. V usage is TRBV6-1 and J usage is TRBJ2-7; no firm D call. The germline gives CDR1 MNHNS, CDR2 SASEGT. V lost 4 bases and J 4 bases, leaving 14 bases between the germline ends. The CDR3 length is 14 residues.

V usage is TRBV27 and J usage is TRBJ1-1; no definite D call. Trimming left V 9 bases short and J 4 bases short, with 12 bases between. Germline CDR1 and CDR2: MNHEY and SMNVEV (reference sequence). The CDR3 contains 12 residues. The CDR3 DNA reads as TGTGCCAGTTTCCTCCGGGCCACTGAAGCTTTCTTT. As protein: CASFLRATEAFF.

This chain links TRBV30 with TRBJ1-5; 9 bases agree with TRBD1. The CDR3 runs to 15 residues. The J segment lost 2 bases and the V segment lost 3 bases, leaving 5 bases of the junction unmatched. Germline CDR1 and CDR2: GTSNPN and SVGIG (reference sequence). CDR3 sequence reads: CAWSGQGKGNQPQHF. CDR3 sequence (DNA): TGTGCCTGGAGCGGACAGGGGAAAGGCAATCAGCCCCAGCATTTT.